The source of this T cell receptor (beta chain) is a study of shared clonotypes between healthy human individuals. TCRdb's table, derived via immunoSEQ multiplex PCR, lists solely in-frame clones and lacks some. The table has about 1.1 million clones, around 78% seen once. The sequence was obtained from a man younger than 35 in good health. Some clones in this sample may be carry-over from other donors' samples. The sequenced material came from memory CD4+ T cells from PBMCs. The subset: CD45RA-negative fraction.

The CDR3 here is CASSLAAGGLGEKLFF. In nucleotides, the CDR3 is TGCGCCAGCAGCTTGGCTGCTGGGGGATTAGGGGAAAAACTGTTTTTT. V and J are TRBV5-1 and TRBJ1-4; possibly TRBD1 for D (5 bases). The CDR3 spans 16 residues. Germline-derived CDR1 and CDR2 are SGHRS and YFSETQ. V shed 0 bases and J shed 8 bases, with 17 bases lying between them.